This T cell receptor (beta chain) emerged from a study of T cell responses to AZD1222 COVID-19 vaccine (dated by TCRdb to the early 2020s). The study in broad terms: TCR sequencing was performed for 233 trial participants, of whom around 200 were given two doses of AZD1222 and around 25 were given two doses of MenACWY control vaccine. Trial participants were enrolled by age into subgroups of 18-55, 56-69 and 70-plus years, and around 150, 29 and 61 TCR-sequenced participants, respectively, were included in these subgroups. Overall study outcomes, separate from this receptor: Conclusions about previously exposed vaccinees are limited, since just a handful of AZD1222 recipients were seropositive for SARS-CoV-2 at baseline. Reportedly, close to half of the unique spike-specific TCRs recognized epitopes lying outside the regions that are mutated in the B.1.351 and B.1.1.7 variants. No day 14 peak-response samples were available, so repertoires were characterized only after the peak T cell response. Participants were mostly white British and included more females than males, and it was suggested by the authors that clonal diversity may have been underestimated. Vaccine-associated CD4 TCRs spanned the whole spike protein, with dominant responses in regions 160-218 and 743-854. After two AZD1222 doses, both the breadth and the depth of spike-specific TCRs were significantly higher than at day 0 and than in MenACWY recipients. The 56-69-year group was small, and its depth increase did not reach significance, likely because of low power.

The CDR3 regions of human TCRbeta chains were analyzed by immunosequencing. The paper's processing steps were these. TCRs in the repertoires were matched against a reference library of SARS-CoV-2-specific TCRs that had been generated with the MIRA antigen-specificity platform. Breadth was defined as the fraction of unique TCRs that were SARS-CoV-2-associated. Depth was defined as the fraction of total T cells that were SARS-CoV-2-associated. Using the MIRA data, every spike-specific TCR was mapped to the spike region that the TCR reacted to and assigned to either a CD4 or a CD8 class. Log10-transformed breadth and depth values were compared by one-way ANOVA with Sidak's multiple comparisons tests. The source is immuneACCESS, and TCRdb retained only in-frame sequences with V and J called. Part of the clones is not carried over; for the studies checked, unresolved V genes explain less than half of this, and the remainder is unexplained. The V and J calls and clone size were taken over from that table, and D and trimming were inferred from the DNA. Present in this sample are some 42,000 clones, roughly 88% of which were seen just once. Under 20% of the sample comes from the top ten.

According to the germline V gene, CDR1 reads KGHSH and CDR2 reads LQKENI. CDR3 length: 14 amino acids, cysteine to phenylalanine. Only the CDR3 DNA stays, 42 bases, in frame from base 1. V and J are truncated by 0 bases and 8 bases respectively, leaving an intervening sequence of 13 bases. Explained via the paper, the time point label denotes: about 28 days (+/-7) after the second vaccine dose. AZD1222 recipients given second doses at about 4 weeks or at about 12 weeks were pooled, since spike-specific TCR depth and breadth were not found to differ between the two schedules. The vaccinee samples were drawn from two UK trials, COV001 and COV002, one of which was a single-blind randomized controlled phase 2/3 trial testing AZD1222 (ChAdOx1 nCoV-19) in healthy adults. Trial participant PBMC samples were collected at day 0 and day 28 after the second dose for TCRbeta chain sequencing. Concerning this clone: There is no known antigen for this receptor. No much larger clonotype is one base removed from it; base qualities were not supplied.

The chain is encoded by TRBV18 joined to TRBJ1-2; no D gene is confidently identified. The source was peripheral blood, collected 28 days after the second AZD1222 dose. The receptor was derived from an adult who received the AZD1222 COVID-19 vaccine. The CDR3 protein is CASSPPVGMKGYTF. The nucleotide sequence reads TGTGCCAGCTCACCACCGGTAGGGATGAAGGGCTACACCTTC.